This T cell receptor beta chain appears in the sequencing data of a study of CD8+CD57+ T cells in acquired aplastic anemia. Study conclusions and caveats: Comparison of patients with controls identified almost 30 shared CD8+ CDR3 sequences.

This clonotype was recorded once. Its antigen is as yet unknown. Genomic DNA was employed as the template in profiling TCR beta VDJ and CDR3. TCRdb passed the reads through MiXCR, listing each CDR3 protein once. The sample lists approximately 130,000 distinct CDR3 sequences, less than 45% occurring once. Trimming removed 7 bases from V and 5 bases from J; junction bases left unmatched: 6. Germline V gene lookup returns CDR1 SQVTM and CDR2 ANQGSEA. CDR3 length: 13 amino acids. The J gene is TRBJ1-2, the V gene TRBV29-1, with 11 bases aligning to TRBD1. This clonotype was sampled from a human donor in good health, serving as a control. The sample comprised sorted CD4+, CD8+, or CD8+CD57+ T cells (not recorded which) from PBMCs. CDR3 in DNA: TGCAGCGGGACAGGGGGCGCGATATATGGCTACACCTTC. As protein: CSGTGGAIYGYTF.